A selection of T cell receptor beta chains follows, all from one sample in a study of T cell repertoires in cytomegalovirus infection. TCRdb called the reads again in MiXCR, with one record for every CDR3 protein. This sample has fewer than 1,000,000 distinct CDR3 sequences, with roughly 31% found just once. These TCRs are of unknown antigen specificity. Here the sequenced sample was cultured CD8+ T cells from PBMCs, taken from culture after CMV antigen stimulation. The receptors stem from a human donor in good health (CMV status not recorded). Some clones in this sample may be carry-over from other donors' samples. Each CDR3 is given with its conserved first and last residue. D genes are given only for firm matches. For some rows the clone size is stated as once, few or many, or as a class when expanded; others skip it.

TRBV6-1	few	TRBJ2-7	.	CASSPWRGIPLEQYF	TGTGCCAGCAGTCCCTGGAGGGGGATACCCCTCGAGCAGTACTTC
TRBV11-3	many	TRBJ1-1	.	CASSPRGGTEAFF	TGTGCCAGCAGCCCCCGGGGGGGGACTGAAGCTTTCTTT
TRBV7-6	few	TRBJ2-7	.	CASSLVNHEQYF	TGTGCCAGCAGCTTAGTGAACCACGAGCAGTACTTC
TRBV9	many	TRBJ2-2	.	CASSPRTGANTGELFF	TGTGCCAGCAGCCCGCGGACGGGGGCGAACACCGGGGAGCTGTTTTTT
TRBV2	.	TRBJ2-7	.	CANRVNYEQYF	TGTGCCAACAGGGTCAACTACGAGCAGTACTTC
TRBV5-8	.	TRBJ2-3	.	CASSMDWGSTDTQYF	TGTGCCAGCAGTATGGACTGGGGTAGCACAGATACGCAGTATTTT
TRBV12-3/TRBV12-4	few	TRBJ2-3	.	CASSLVQALEDTQYF	TGTGCCAGCAGTTTAGTACAGGCCTTAGAGGATACGCAGTATTTT
TRBV7-9	.	TRBJ1-2	.	CASSAPQALAGYTF	TGTGCCAGCAGCGCGCCCCAGGCTCTTGCTGGCTACACCTTC
TRBV20-1	.	TRBJ2-3	TRBD2	CSAPVGGGSTDTQYF	TGCAGTGCCCCGGTGGGCGGGGGGAGCACAGATACGCAGTATTTT
TRBV7-2	.	TRBJ2-7	TRBD1	CASSAPGQYEQYF	TGTGCCAGCAGCGCTCCGGGACAGTACGAGCAGTACTTC
TRBV12-3/TRBV12-4	.	TRBJ1-1	TRBD1	CASNSRTGLTEAFF	TGTGCCAGCAATTCTAGGACAGGGTTAACTGAAGCTTTCTTT